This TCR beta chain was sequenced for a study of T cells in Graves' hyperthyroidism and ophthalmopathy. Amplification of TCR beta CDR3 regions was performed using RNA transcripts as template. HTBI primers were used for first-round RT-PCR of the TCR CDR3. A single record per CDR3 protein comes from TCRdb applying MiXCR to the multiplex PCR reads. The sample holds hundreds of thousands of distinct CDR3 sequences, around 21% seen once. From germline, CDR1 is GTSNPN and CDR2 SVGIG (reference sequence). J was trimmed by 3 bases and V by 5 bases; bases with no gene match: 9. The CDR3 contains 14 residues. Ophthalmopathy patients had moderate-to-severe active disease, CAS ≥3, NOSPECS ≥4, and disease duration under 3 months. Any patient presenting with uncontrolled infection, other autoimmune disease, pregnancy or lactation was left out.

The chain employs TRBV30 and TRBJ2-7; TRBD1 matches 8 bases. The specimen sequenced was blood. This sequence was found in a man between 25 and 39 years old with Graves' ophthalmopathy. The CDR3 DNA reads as TGTGCCTGGTGGAATCGGGACAGGAGCTACGAGCAGTACTTC. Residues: CAWWNRDRSYEQYF.